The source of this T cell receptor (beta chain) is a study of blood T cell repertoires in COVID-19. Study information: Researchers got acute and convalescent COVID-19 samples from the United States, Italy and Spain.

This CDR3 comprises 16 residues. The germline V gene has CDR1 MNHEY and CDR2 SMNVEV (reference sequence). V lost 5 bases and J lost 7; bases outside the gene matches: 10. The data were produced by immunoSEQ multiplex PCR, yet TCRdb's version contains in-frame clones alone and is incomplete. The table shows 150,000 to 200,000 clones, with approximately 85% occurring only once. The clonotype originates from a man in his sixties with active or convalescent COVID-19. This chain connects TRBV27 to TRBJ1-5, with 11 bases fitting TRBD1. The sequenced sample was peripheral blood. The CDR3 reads CASSQNGQGAGQPQHF. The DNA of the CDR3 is TGTGCCAGCAGTCAAAATGGACAGGGGGCTGGGCAGCCCCAGCATTTT.